One TCR beta chain is described in this entry. The data were taken from a study of CD8 T cells in Susac syndrome. Germline V gene data show CDR1 as SEHNR and CDR2 as FQNEAQ (reference sequence). CDR3 length: 13 residues. The trim removed 3 bases at V and 3 bases at J, leaving 2 bases unmatched. TCR beta sequencing covered blood CD8+ and CD4+ T cells. cDNA came from approximately 0.5 to 1 ug RNA primed by random hexamers. TCRdb redid the calling of the immunoSEQ multiplex PCR reads with MiXCR, one entry per CDR3 protein. The sample has under 550,000 distinct CDR3 sequences, approximately 89% seen once. The clonotype originates from a human donor with multiple sclerosis. The sequenced material came from CD8+ T cells from PBMCs. The gene calls are TRBV7-9 and TRBJ2-7; 7 bases agree with TRBD2. The CDR3 here is CASSFLADYEQYF. The CDR3 region has the DNA TGTGCCAGCAGCTTTCTAGCGGACTACGAGCAGTACTTC.